Shown below are 13 T cell receptor beta chains from a single sample sequenced in a study of identical twins. TCRdb reprocessed the 5' RACE reads via MiXCR and lists one record per CDR3 protein. This table holds roughly 540,000 distinct CDR3 sequences, approximately 22% found once. The sample was also linked to a second study, of T cells expressing NK-cell markers.

Source material: CD4+ T cells sorted from blood. All receptors derive from a woman aged 18 to 35 in good health.

V is TRBV5-1 and J is TRBJ2-7, with 8 bases identical to TRBD2. This CDR3 region has 16 residues. Trimming cost V 3 bases and J 7 bases; bases outside gene matches: 15. Germline-derived CDR1 and CDR2 are SGHRS and YFSETQ. DNA for the CDR3: TGCGCCAGCAGCTCTCCAAGAGGGACTAGAACTGGGGAGCAGTACTTC. Translation gives CASSSPRGTRTGEQYF. The whole variable domain, remainder taken from reference TRBV5-1 and TRBJ2-7, is KAGVTQTPRYLIKTRGQQVTLSCSPISGHRSVSWYQQTPGQGLQFLFEYFSETQRNKGNFPGRFSGRQFSNSRSEMNVSTLELGDSALYLCASSSPRGTRTGEQYFGPGTRLTVT.

There are a few counts of this clonotype. The chain employs TRBV29-1 and TRBJ2-3; D might be TRBD1 or TRBD2, each matching 6 bases. Trimming cost V 7 bases and J 0 bases, with 20 bases left between them. The CDR3 spans 16 residues. Germline assignment: CDR1 SQVTM and CDR2 ANQGSEA. The CDR3 is CSAAGEGGWSTDTQYF. CDR3 nucleotide sequence: TGCAGCGCAGCGGGTGAGGGGGGTTGGAGCACAGATACGCAGTATTTT.

In its sample, this clonotype was seen a few times. V usage is TRBV2 and J usage is TRBJ2-1; D gene ambiguous. This CDR3 is built from 14 residues. The V end was cut by 10 bases, the J end by 8 bases, with 21 bases between. The V gene's germline CDR1 is SNHLY and CDR2 FYNNEI. The CDR3 DNA follows: TGTGCCATAAAATTGGACCTGTGGCAAGATGAGCAGTTCTTC. This encodes CAIKLDLWQDEQFF.

In its sample, this clonotype was seen a few times. The V and J genes are TRBV15 and TRBJ2-5; D remains unclear. The CDR3 consists of 14 residues. Germline V gene data show CDR1 as LNHNV and CDR2 as YYDKDF (reference sequence). Trimming removed 0 bases from V and 6 bases from J, with 11 bases in between. CDR3 region: CATSRDPRVKTQYF. The CDR3 region has the DNA TGTGCCACCAGCAGAGATCCTAGGGTGAAGACCCAGTACTTC.

This sequence joins TRBV7-2 and TRBJ1-2; D might be TRBD1 (5 bases). V shed 1 base and J shed 2 bases, with 11 bases lying between them. The CDR3 consists of 15 residues. Germline CDR1 is SGHTA and CDR2 is FQGNSA. Here the CDR3 DNA reads TGTGCCAGCAGCTTAGTTTCAGGGCCGAACTATGGCTACACCTTC. It translates to CASSLVSGPNYGYTF.

This clonotype was detected only a few times. The J gene is TRBJ2-1, the V gene TRBV27; possibly TRBD1 for D (6 bases). Trimming took off 3 bases at V and 7 bases at J, with 13 bases between the two ends. CDR1 is MNHEY, CDR2 SMNVEV, per germline (reference sequence). The CDR3 runs to 14 residues. This CDR3 reads CASSFRGGKNEQFF. CDR3 in DNA: TGTGCCAGCAGTTTTAGAGGGGGAAAGAATGAGCAGTTCTTC.

The gene calls are TRBV3-1 and TRBJ2-7; 8 bases align to TRBD2. This CDR3 is built from 12 residues. Per the germline V gene, CDR1 is LGHDT and CDR2 is YNNKEL (reference sequence). The trim removed 8 bases at V and 7 bases at J, leaving 7 bases unmatched. CDR3 protein: CASASGFSEQYF. The CDR3 DNA follows: TGTGCCAGCGCTAGCGGGTTCAGTGAGCAGTACTTC.

There are a few counts of this clonotype. J is TRBJ2-7 and V is TRBV6-1; D may be TRBD2 (6 bases). Trimming removed 10 bases from V and 3 bases from J, with 16 bases in between. Germline CDR1 is MNHNS and CDR2 is SASEGT. This CDR3 comprises 13 residues. Written as DNA, the CDR3 is TGTGCCACTCGGGGGAACAACCTCTACGAGCAGTACTTC. Protein product: CATRGNNLYEQYF.

The sample holds a few counts of this clonotype. The V gene is TRBV20-1, the J gene TRBJ2-3, with 7 bases fitting TRBD2. The V and J ends lost 8 bases and 5 bases, in that order; junction bases with no gene match: 10. From germline, CDR1 is DFQATT and CDR2 SNEGSKA (reference sequence). This CDR3 is 13 amino acids long. This CDR3 is CSPLGIAGDTQYF. CDR3 bases: TGCAGTCCTTTGGGGATAGCGGGAGATACGCAGTATTTT.

The table lists this clonotype with a few counts. The chain uses TRBV9 and TRBJ1-5, with a weak D call TRBD1 (5 bases). V lost 0 bases and J lost 3, with 10 bases in between. The CDR3 contains 15 residues. Germline V gene data show CDR1 as SGDLS and CDR2 as YYNGEE. CDR3 sequence (DNA): TGTGCCAGCAGCGTAGCCGGGACGGTCAATCAGCCCCAGCATTTT. It yields the protein CASSVAGTVNQPQHF.

The J gene is TRBJ2-5, the V gene TRBV12-3 or TRBV12-4; 11 bases are shared with TRBD2. With V trimmed by 5 bases and J by 2 bases, 7 bases remained unmatched. The CDR3 totals 16 residues. The CDR3 loop reads CASSRTSGGIQETQYF. CDR3 nucleotides: TGTGCCAGCAGTCGAACTAGCGGGGGAATACAAGAGACCCAGTACTTC.

This clonotype was counted a few times. The rearrangement joins TRBV5-5 to TRBJ2-1, with 10 nucleotides matching TRBD2. The V segment lost 0 bases and the J segment 0 bases; nucleotides outside the gene matches: 3. The CDR3 runs 17 residues. Germline assignment: CDR1 SGHKS and CDR2 YYEKEE (reference sequence). The CDR3, as DNA: TGTGCCAGCAGCTTGGCCCTAGCGGGGGCCTCCTACAATGAGCAGTTCTTC. This translates into CASSLALAGASYNEQFF.

This clonotype was seen only a few times. The chain combines TRBV20-1 with TRBJ2-5; no definite D call. Germline CDR1 is DFQATT and CDR2 is SNEGSKA (reference sequence). This CDR3 has 13 residues. Trimming took 5 bases from V and 0 from J, leaving 10 bases between them. CDR3 residues: CSAPGRHQETQYF. CDR3 nucleotide sequence: TGCAGTGCTCCCGGGCGGCACCAAGAGACCCAGTACTTC.